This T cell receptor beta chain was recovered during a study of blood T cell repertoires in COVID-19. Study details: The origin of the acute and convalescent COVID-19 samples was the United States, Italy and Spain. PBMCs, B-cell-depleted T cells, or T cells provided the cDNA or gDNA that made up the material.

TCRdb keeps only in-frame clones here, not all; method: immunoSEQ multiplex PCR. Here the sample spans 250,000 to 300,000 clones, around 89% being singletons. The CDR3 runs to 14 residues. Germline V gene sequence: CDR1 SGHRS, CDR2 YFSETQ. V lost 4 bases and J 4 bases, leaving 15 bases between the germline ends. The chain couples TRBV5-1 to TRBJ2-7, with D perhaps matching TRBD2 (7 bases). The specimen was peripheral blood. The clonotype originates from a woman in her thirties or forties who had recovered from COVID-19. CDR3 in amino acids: CASSPGGSRYEQYF. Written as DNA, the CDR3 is TGCGCCAGCAGCCCGGGGGGCAGTAGATACGAGCAGTACTTC.